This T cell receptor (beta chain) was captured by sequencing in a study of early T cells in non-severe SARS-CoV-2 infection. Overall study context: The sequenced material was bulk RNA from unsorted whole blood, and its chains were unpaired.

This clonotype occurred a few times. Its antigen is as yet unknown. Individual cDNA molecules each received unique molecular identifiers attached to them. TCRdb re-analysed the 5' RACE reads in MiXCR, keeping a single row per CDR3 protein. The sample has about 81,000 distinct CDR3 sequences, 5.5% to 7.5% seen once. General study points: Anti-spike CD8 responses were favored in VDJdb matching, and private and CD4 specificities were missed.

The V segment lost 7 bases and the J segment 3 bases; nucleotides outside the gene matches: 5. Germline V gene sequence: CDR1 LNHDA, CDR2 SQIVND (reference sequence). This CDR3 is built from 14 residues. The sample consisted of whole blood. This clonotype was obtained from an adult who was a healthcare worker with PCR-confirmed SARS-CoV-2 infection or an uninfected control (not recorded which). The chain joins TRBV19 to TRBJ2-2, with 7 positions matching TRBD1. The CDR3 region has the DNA TGTGCCAGTAAGGGACAGCTTCACACCGGGGAGCTGTTTTTT. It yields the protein CASKGQLHTGELFF.